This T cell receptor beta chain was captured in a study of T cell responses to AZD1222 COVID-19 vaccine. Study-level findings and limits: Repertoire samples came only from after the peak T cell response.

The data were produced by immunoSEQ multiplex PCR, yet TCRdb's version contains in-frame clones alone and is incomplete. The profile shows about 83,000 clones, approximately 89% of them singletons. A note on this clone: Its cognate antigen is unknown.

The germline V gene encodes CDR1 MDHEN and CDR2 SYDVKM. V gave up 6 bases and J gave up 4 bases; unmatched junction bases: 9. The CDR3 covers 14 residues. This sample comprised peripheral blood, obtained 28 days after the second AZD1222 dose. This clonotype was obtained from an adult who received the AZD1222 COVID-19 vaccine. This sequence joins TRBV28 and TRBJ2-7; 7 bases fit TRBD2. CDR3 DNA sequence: TGTGCCAGCAGGACCCCCGCGGGGGAGTACGAGCAGTACTTC. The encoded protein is CASRTPAGEYEQYF.